The next 27 T cell receptor beta chains were all read from a single sample in a study of shared clonotypes between healthy human individuals. The assay was immunoSEQ multiplex PCR, and TCRdb's table has in-frame clones only and misses some. The table includes hundreds of thousands of clones, around 74% detected once. Sequenced: memory CD4+ T cells sorted from blood. The subset was: CD45RA-negative fraction. The receptors were sampled from a woman under 40 in good health.

J is TRBJ2-2 and V is TRBV6-4; no firm D call. The CDR3 is 14 amino acids. V shed 6 bases and J shed 2 bases, with 10 bases lying between them. Germline CDR1 MRHNA, CDR2 SNTAGT. Here the CDR3 DNA reads TGTGCCAGCAGCCTCCGGGTAAACACCGGGGAGCTGTTTTTT. This codes for CASSLRVNTGELFF.

The V gene is TRBV10-1, the J gene TRBJ1-1; D is perhaps TRBD1 (5 bases). V lost 2 bases and J lost 4, with 8 bases in between. The V gene's germline CDR1 is WNHNN and CDR2 SYGVQD (reference sequence). This CDR3 spans 13 amino acids. CDR3 amino acids: CASSEGGTTEAFF. CDR3 sequence (DNA): TGCGCCAGCAGTGAGGGGGGTACCACTGAAGCTTTCTTT.

The V and J genes are TRBV27 and TRBJ2-3; 7 nucleotides agree with TRBD2. The CDR3 consists of 15 residues. The J segment lost 1 base and the V segment lost 6 bases, leaving 7 bases of the junction unmatched. Per germline, CDR1 MNHEY and CDR2 SMNVEV (reference sequence). CDR3 in amino acids: CASSPGAGGTDTQYF. The CDR3 coding sequence is TGTGCCAGCAGCCCCGGGGCGGGAGGCACAGATACGCAGTATTTT.

J is TRBJ2-3 and V is TRBV4-1, with 12 bases matching TRBD2. The CDR3 runs 16 residues. Looked up from germline, CDR1 is MGHRA and CDR2 is YSYEKL. The V segment lost 2 bases and the J segment 5 bases; nucleotides outside the gene matches: 5. The CDR3 reads CASSQQQTSGGDTQYF. In DNA form, the CDR3 reads TGCGCCAGCAGCCAACAACAGACTAGCGGGGGAGATACGCAGTATTTT.

Turning to this clone: The same CDR3 can be traced to other DNA sequences in this sample. The V call is TRBV6-5, the J call TRBJ1-3; D gene uncertain. Germline V gene data show CDR1 as MNHEY and CDR2 as SVGAGI. This CDR3 comprises 14 residues. V was cut by 0 bases and J by 1 base, with 4 bases left in between. The CDR3 DNA sequence: TGTGCCAGCAGTTACTCTGGGTCTGGAAACACCATATATTTT. Protein sequence: CASSYSGSGNTIYF.

This chain connects TRBV29-1 to TRBJ1-5; the match to TRBD1 covers 7 bases. This CDR3 has 14 amino acids. V lost 6 bases to trimming and J lost 0 bases; unmatched junction nucleotides: 5. Germline V gene lookup returns CDR1 SQVTM and CDR2 ANQGSEA. The CDR3 sequence: CSVRDRNSNQPQHF. CDR3 sequence (DNA): TGCAGCGTCCGGGACAGAAATAGCAATCAGCCCCAGCATTTT.

The chain joins TRBV28 to TRBJ1-5; D remains unclear. V was clipped by 1 base and J by 6 bases, with 10 bases between them. CDR1 is MDHEN and CDR2 is SYDVKM in the germline V gene. The CDR3 extends over 14 amino acids. The CDR3 is CASSLFFGGQPQHF. CDR3 nucleotides: TGTGCCAGCAGTTTATTTTTTGGTGGTCAGCCCCAGCATTTT. Variable domain in full (rest from reference TRBV28 and TRBJ1-5): DVKVTQSSRYLVKRTGEKVFLECVQDMDHENMFWYRQDPGLGLRLIYFSYDVKMKEKGDIPEGYSVSREKKERFSLILESASTNQTSMYLCASSLFFGGQPQHFGDGTRLSIL.

A single count supports this clone. This chain uses TRBV19 with TRBJ1-1; D gene unclear. The CDR3 is 15 residues long. Germline CDR1 reads LNHDA; CDR2 reads SQIVND (reference sequence). Trimming cost V 4 bases and J 1 base, with 13 bases left between them. This chain's CDR3 is CASSTYWTANTEAFF. The CDR3 coding sequence is TGTGCCAGTAGTACCTACTGGACGGCGAACACTGAAGCTTTCTTT.

This chain connects TRBV28 to TRBJ2-5; 9 nucleotides line up with TRBD2. Germline V gene data show CDR1 as MDHEN and CDR2 as SYDVKM. There are 16 residues in the CDR3. J was trimmed by 1 base and V by 7 bases; bases with no gene match: 10. In nucleotides, the CDR3 is TGTGCCAGCATGCGGTGGCTAGCGGGACCCCAAGAGACCCAGTACTTC. It encodes CASMRWLAGPQETQYF.

The chain carries TRBV6-1 and TRBJ2-1; TRBD1 might be the D (5 bases). Trimming stripped 5 bases from V and 5 bases from J, with 13 bases between. Germline loops: CDR1 MNHNS, CDR2 SASEGT. The CDR3 has 14 amino acids. The CDR3 spells CASSPGFLNNEQFF. CDR3 nucleotide sequence: TGTGCCAGCAGTCCAGGGTTTCTGAACAATGAGCAGTTCTTC.

This clone is a singleton in its sample. The gene calls are TRBV5-1 and TRBJ2-3, with D possibly being TRBD2 (5 bases). Germline V gene sequence: CDR1 SGHRS, CDR2 YFSETQ. The CDR3 is 14 amino acids. Trimming stripped 4 bases from V and 6 bases from J, with 15 bases between. In nucleotides, the CDR3 is TGCGCCAGCAGCCCGGGATCTCATACTGATACGCAGTATTTT. Its translation is CASSPGSHTDTQYF.

Note on this clone: The same CDR3 also results from other DNA sequences found in this sample. V is TRBV28 and J is TRBJ1-5; D gene ambiguous. The CDR3 contains 15 residues. Trimming left V 2 bases short and J 0 bases short, with 8 bases between. Germline CDR1 is MDHEN and CDR2 is SYDVKM. The chain's CDR3 is CASSLGGNSNQPQHF. CDR3 coding DNA: TGTGCCAGCAGTTTAGGTGGAAATAGCAATCAGCCCCAGCATTTT.

The CDR3 region has the DNA TGTGCCAGCTCACCCACAGGGGGCACAGATACGCAGTATTTT. This encodes CASSPTGGTDTQYF. This rearrangement joins TRBV18 to TRBJ2-3; 7 bases fit TRBD1. This CDR3 is built from 14 residues. Germline V gene lookup returns CDR1 KGHSH and CDR2 LQKENI. J lost 1 base, V lost 3 bases, and 1 base had no gene match.

V and J are TRBV7-9 and TRBJ2-1; TRBD2 aligns across 8 bases. The CDR3 has 15 residues. Trimming removed 1 base from V and 9 bases from J; junction bases left unmatched: 8. From germline, CDR1 is SEHNR and CDR2 FQNEAQ (reference sequence). In DNA, the CDR3 is TGTGCCAGCAGCTTAGTCCCAGCGGGAGCCCCTGAGCAGTTCTTC. Its translation is CASSLVPAGAPEQFF.

In the case of this clone: This clone may be a read error of a much larger clone one base away. Other DNA sequences in this specimen translate into the identical CDR3. V gene TRBV7-8 combines with J gene TRBJ1-5; D not resolved. The CDR3 consists of 12 residues. V was cut by 3 bases and J by 5 bases, with 5 bases left in between. Germline V gene sequence: CDR1 SGHVS, CDR2 FQNEAQ. The CDR3 reads CASSFGDQPQHF. The CDR3 DNA sequence: TGTGCCAGCAGCTTCGGGGATCAGCCCCAGCATTTT.

In this sample, this clone turned up a few times. The chain carries TRBV7-9 and TRBJ1-3, with unresolved D. From germline, CDR1 is SEHNR and CDR2 FQNEAQ (reference sequence). The CDR3 extends over 14 amino acids. With 2 bases removed from V and 0 bases from J, the gap between germline ends came to 5 bases. CDR3 in amino acids: CASSLRVSGNTIYF. Written as DNA, the CDR3 is TGTGCCAGCAGCTTAAGAGTCTCTGGAAACACCATATATTTT.

Regarding this clone: It differs at one base from a far larger clone, so likely a read error. The chain has TRBV7-8 and TRBJ2-7, with D possibly matching TRBD1 (6 bases). Germline-derived CDR1 and CDR2 are SGHVS and FQNEAQ. This CDR3 is 12 amino acids long. Trimming pared 2 bases from V and 4 bases from J, leaving 6 bases between. This chain's CDR3 is CASSLQGYEQYF. The CDR3 DNA is TGTGCCAGCAGCTTACAGGGGTACGAGCAGTACTTC. The full variable domain, completed using reference TRBV7-8 and TRBJ2-7, is GAGVSQSPRYKVAKRGQDVALRCDPISGHVSLFWYQQALGQGPEFLTYFQNEAQLDKSGLPSDRFFAERPEGSVSTLKIQRTQQEDSAVYLCASSLQGYEQYFGPGTRLTVT.

The gene calls are TRBV10-2 and TRBJ1-5; 9 bases map to TRBD1. The CDR3 extends over 13 amino acids. V dropped 7 bases and J dropped 5; count of bases not matched to a gene: 3. The germline CDR1 and CDR2 sequences are WSHSY and SAAADI. Here the CDR3 reads CASKRDRDQPQHF. The CDR3 nucleotides are TGCGCCAGCAAGAGGGACAGGGATCAGCCCCAGCATTTT.

CDR3 amino acids: CASSPSGISYNEQFF. The CDR3 DNA reads as TGTGCCAGCAGCCCAAGCGGGATAAGCTACAATGAGCAGTTCTTC. The V gene is TRBV5-6, the J gene TRBJ2-1; TRBD2 agrees at 7 bases. The CDR3 is 15 residues long. V lost 4 bases to trimming and J lost 3 bases; unmatched junction nucleotides: 7. The germline V gene encodes CDR1 SGHDT and CDR2 YYEEEE.

The table lists this clone with a count of one. This chain joins TRBV28 and TRBJ2-3; D unclear. CDR3 size: 11 residues. CDR1 MDHEN and CDR2 SYDVKM come from the germline V gene. Trimming left V 7 bases short and J 8 bases short, with 10 bases between. CDR3 amino acids: CASKDTGTQYF. In nucleotides, the CDR3 is TGTGCCAGCAAGGATACGGGTACGCAGTATTTT.

This clone was counted many times. The chain is built from TRBV25-1 and TRBJ2-7; 10 bases are shared with TRBD2. Germline CDR1 MGHDK, CDR2 SYGVNS. V shed 2 bases, J shed 6 bases, and the junction held 4 bases outside the gene matches. The CDR3 consists of 14 residues. The CDR3 nucleotides read TGTGCCAGCAGTGAACAACTAGCGGGAATCGAGCAGTACTTC. Amino acids: CASSEQLAGIEQYF.

This chain links TRBV5-1 with TRBJ2-7; D gene ambiguous. The V gene lost 4 bases and the J gene lost 6 bases, with 20 bases spanning the gap. This CDR3 has 15 residues. Germline V gives CDR1 SGHRS, CDR2 YFSETQ. CDR3 nucleotides: TGCGCCAGCAGCCGGGCCACCGCCTCCAAGGGCGAGCAGTACTTC. It specifies CASSRATASKGEQYF.

V gene TRBV5-4 combines with J gene TRBJ2-7; D perhaps matches TRBD2 (6 bases). V was shortened by 0 bases and J by 3 bases, with 10 bases between the two germline ends. The CDR3 consists of 14 residues. From germline, CDR1 is SGHNT and CDR2 YYREEE (reference sequence). This chain's CDR3 is CASSLGTTNYEQYF. The CDR3 nucleotides read TGTGCCAGCAGCTTGGGGACTACCAACTACGAGCAGTACTTC. The full variable domain, rest sourced from reference TRBV5-4 and TRBJ2-7, is ETGVTQSPTHLIKTRGQQVTLRCSSQSGHNTVSWYQQALGQGPQFIFQYYREEENGRGNFPPRFSGLQFPNYSSELNVNALELDDSALYLCASSLGTTNYEQYFGPGTRLTVT.

This clone was counted between two and nine times. Other nucleotide sequences in the sample specify the same CDR3. This chain joins TRBV6-6 and TRBJ1-1; 8 nucleotides line up with TRBD1. Per the germline V gene, CDR1 is MNHNY and CDR2 is SVGAGI (reference sequence). V gave up 5 bases and J gave up 5 bases; unmatched junction bases: 7. This CDR3 contains 14 residues. CDR3 loop: CASSLRQGSTEAFF. The CDR3 DNA is TGTGCCAGCAGTCTCCGACAGGGGAGTACTGAAGCTTTCTTT.

Of note for this clone: A much bigger clone sits one base away, suggesting this may be a read error. Other DNA sequences in this specimen translate into the identical CDR3. This sequence joins TRBV5-1 and TRBJ2-7, with 11 nucleotides matching TRBD2. Looked up from germline, CDR1 is SGHRS and CDR2 is YFSETQ. The CDR3 has 16 amino acids. V lost 5 bases, J lost 0 bases, and 7 bases stayed unmatched. The CDR3 DNA reads as TGCGCCAGCAGTCGAACCGGGACTAGCGGCTCCTACGAGCAGTACTTC. Its translation: CASSRTGTSGSYEQYF.

The chain recombines TRBV20-1 with TRBJ1-1; D not certain. The V gene's germline CDR1 is DFQATT and CDR2 SNEGSKA (reference sequence). Deletions cut 7 bases from V and 1 base from J, with 7 bases between. The CDR3 covers 11 residues. As DNA, the CDR3 is TGCAGTGGGGGTACGAACACTGAAGCTTTCTTT. Translation gives CSGGTNTEAFF.

The CDR3 bases are TGCGCCAGCAGCTTGGGGGCAGGGCTAGAGACCCAGTACTTC. This sequence encodes CASSLGAGLETQYF. The V and J genes are TRBV5-1 and TRBJ2-5; a possible D gene is TRBD1 (5 bases). The CDR3 runs 14 residues. V was pared by 0 bases and J by 4 bases, with 10 bases between. The germline V gene encodes CDR1 SGHRS and CDR2 YFSETQ.